A single sample gave rise to the 27 T cell receptor beta chains below, sequenced in a study of spatial heterogeneity in lung cancer. Noted time point: sample taken at primary tumor resection. Unsorted whole RNA from tumor, nontumor lung or frozen PBMC underwent sequencing. From the 5' RACE reads, TCRdb called clonotypes with MiXCR, one entry per CDR3 protein. The sample includes 9,500 to 14,000 distinct CDR3 sequences, 3.5% to 4.5% of them seen just once. The source material was PBMCs, sampled at surgery. Receptors originate from a female donor with early-stage non-small cell lung cancer.

This clonotype was seen ten or more times. Since the library was made to target alpha chains, this beta chain is a stray read and its abundance is not meaningful. The chain carries TRBV29-1 and TRBJ2-3, with unresolved D. This CDR3 comprises 16 residues. Germline V gene lookup returns CDR1 SQVTM and CDR2 ANQGSEA. The germline V and J ends were trimmed by 4 bases and 1 base, with 18 bases remaining between them. The DNA for the CDR3 is TGCAGCGTTGCCGGTGGGGAAGGGTTCGGCACAGATACGCAGTATTTT. Amino acids: CSVAGGEGFGTDTQYF.

On this clonotype: The library was prepared for alpha chains; this beta chain is a stray read, so its frequency means little. The rearrangement joins TRBV27 to TRBJ1-2; 7 bases line up with TRBD1. The length of the CDR3 is 16 residues. V was clipped by 5 bases and J by 5 bases; unmatched bases: 14. Germline assignment: CDR1 MNHEY and CDR2 SMNVEV (reference sequence). CDR3 loop: CASSPQTTGVGYGYTF. CDR3 coding DNA: TGTGCCAGCAGTCCACAAACCACAGGGGTCGGGTATGGCTACACCTTC.

This clonotype occurred many times. Found in a library prepared for alpha chains, this beta chain is an off-target read, and its abundance has little meaning. The chain carries TRBV4-3 and TRBJ2-7, with D unclear. CDR3 size: 15 residues. Germline CDR1 reads LGHNA; CDR2 reads YSLEER. Trimming stripped 2 bases from V and 5 bases from J, with 16 bases between. The CDR3 DNA is TGCGCCAGCAGCCAAAGGTTATCAGGAGCTCACGAGCAGTACTTC. As protein: CASSQRLSGAHEQYF.

The sample holds many counts of this clonotype. This beta chain turned up in a library designed for alpha chains; as an off-target read, its abundance says little. This chain uses TRBV2 with TRBJ2-5; 9 bases match TRBD1. Germline CDR1 SNHLY, CDR2 FYNNEI. The CDR3 is made up of 20 amino acids. V shed 1 base, J shed 0 bases, and the junction held 15 bases outside the gene matches. The CDR3: CASSEGQGVKKVWDQETQYF. CDR3 in DNA: TGTGCCAGCAGTGAAGGACAGGGGGTTAAAAAGGTGTGGGACCAAGAGACCCAGTACTTC.

In regard to this clonotype: This beta chain is off target for a library built for alpha chains, so its abundance means little. This chain joins TRBV7-2 and TRBJ2-7; 11 bases map to TRBD2. Trimming at V came to 2 bases and at J to 3 bases, leaving 0 bases not matched to a gene. This CDR3 contains 14 residues. CDR1 and CDR2 from the germline V gene are SGHTA and FQGNSA. The CDR3 protein is CASSLLAGGYEQYF. DNA of the CDR3: TGTGCCAGCAGCTTACTAGCGGGGGGCTACGAGCAGTACTTC.

This clonotype showed up many times. Because this beta chain is a stray read in a library intended to capture alpha chains, its abundance should not be given much weight. The J gene is TRBJ1-5, the V gene TRBV5-1; 9 positions match TRBD1. With V trimmed by 0 bases and J by 9 bases, 7 bases remained unmatched. Germline CDR1 SGHRS, CDR2 YFSETQ. The CDR3 covers 15 residues. The CDR3, as DNA: TGCGCCAGCAGCTTGGGGACAGGGGATGACTCGCCCCAGCATTTT. Its protein product is CASSLGTGDDSPQHF.

This clonotype showed up many times. This beta chain was picked up by a library intended for alpha chains and is off target, so its count carries little meaning. The V call is TRBV20-1, the J call TRBJ2-5; D uncertain. Germline V gene sequence: CDR1 DFQATT, CDR2 SNEGSKA (reference sequence). Deletions cut 4 bases from V and 0 bases from J, with 6 bases between. The CDR3 is 12 amino acids. CDR3 amino acids: CSANGHQETQYF. Here the CDR3 DNA reads TGCAGTGCTAATGGACACCAAGAGACCCAGTACTTC.

With respect to this clonotype: This beta chain lies outside the target of a library built for alpha chains; its clone size means little. The chain uses TRBV20-1 and TRBJ2-1; D unresolved. The CDR3 length is 15 residues. CDR1 is DFQATT and CDR2 is SNEGSKA in the germline V gene (reference sequence). Trimming stripped 0 bases from V and 0 bases from J, with 9 bases between. In DNA, the CDR3 is TGCAGTGCTAGAGACTGGGCGAGCTCCTACAATGAGCAGTTCTTC. Translated: CSARDWASSYNEQFF.

Notes on this clonotype: This beta chain is a stray read from a library made for alpha chains; its abundance is not meaningful. The rearrangement uses TRBV5-4 and TRBJ2-3; D possibly corresponds to TRBD1 (5 bases). In germline, CDR1 is SGHNT, CDR2 YYREEE (reference sequence). The CDR3 is 13 amino acids. The V end lost 0 bases, the J end lost 4 bases, and 6 bases lay between the germline ends. The CDR3 reads CASSLVGADTQYF. The CDR3 DNA reads TGTGCCAGCAGCTTGGTAGGGGCAGATACGCAGTATTTT.

This clonotype was observed at least ten times. This beta chain is an off-target read within a library intended for alpha chains, so its frequency means little. The CDR3 DNA sequence: TGTGCCAGCAGCCAAACTCCGGGACTAGCGGGGAAGAATGAGCAGTTCTTC. Protein product: CASSQTPGLAGKNEQFF. V is TRBV4-2 and J is TRBJ2-1, with 13 bases identical to TRBD2. The CDR3 loop spans 17 amino acids. The V segment lost 2 bases and the J segment 7 bases; nucleotides outside the gene matches: 8. CDR1 and CDR2 from the germline V gene are LGHNA and YNFKEQ.

This clonotype was counted many times. Within a library made for alpha chains, this beta chain is off target, and its count is uninformative. The rearrangement uses TRBV2 and TRBJ2-1; D call uncertain. Germline loops: CDR1 SNHLY, CDR2 FYNNEI. The V and J ends lost 5 bases and 2 bases respectively, with 10 bases between them. This CDR3 contains 14 residues. CDR3 region: CASSTRPPYNEQFF. DNA of the CDR3: TGTGCCAGCAGTACCAGACCCCCCTACAATGAGCAGTTCTTC.

This clonotype showed up many times. This beta chain is a stray read from a library made for alpha chains; its abundance is not meaningful. The CDR3 nucleotides are TGTGCCAGCAGCGTAGGATCACTAGCGGGGGCAAGAGAGACCCAGTACTTC. This sequence encodes CASSVGSLAGARETQYF. The chain links TRBV9 to TRBJ2-5, with 11 bases fitting TRBD2. The CDR3 has 17 amino acids. J lost 4 bases, V lost 0 bases, and 8 bases had no gene match. Germline lookup yields CDR1 SGDLS and CDR2 YYNGEE.

This clonotype was detected ten times or more. This beta chain came through as a stray read in a library set up for alpha chains, and its size says little. The chain uses TRBV9 and TRBJ2-7, with a tentative D call TRBD2 (5 bases). CDR1 and CDR2 from the germline V gene are SGDLS and YYNGEE. V shed 2 bases and J shed 4 bases, with 16 bases lying between them. This CDR3 has 15 amino acids. CDR3 loop: CASSVDYTMGYEQYF. In DNA form, the CDR3 reads TGTGCCAGCAGCGTCGACTATACGATGGGGTACGAGCAGTACTTC.

In this sample, this clonotype turned up many times. The library was designed around alpha chains, so this beta chain is a stray read whose abundance carries little weight. The chain employs TRBV2 and TRBJ2-1; D unclear. The length of the CDR3 is 13 residues. From germline, CDR1 is SNHLY and CDR2 FYNNEI. Trimming shortened V by 6 bases and J by 7 bases, and 13 bases separated the two germline ends. In DNA form, the CDR3 reads TGTGCCAGCAGCGTTGCCCTCAGGAATGAGCAGTTCTTC. Translating it yields CASSVALRNEQFF.

This clonotype was seen ten or more times. This beta chain appears as a stray read in a library generated for alpha chains; its size is not informative. This sequence joins TRBV7-3 and TRBJ2-3, with 8 bases lining up with TRBD2. V gave up 2 bases and J gave up 1 base; unmatched junction bases: 8. CDR1 is SGHTA and CDR2 is FQGTGA in the germline V gene. This CDR3 comprises 17 residues. CDR3 nucleotides: TGTGCCAGCAGCTTATTAGGCGGGAGGCTTGGCACAGATACGCAGTATTTT. Translation: CASSLLGGRLGTDTQYF.

This clonotype came up many times. A library made for alpha chains picked up this beta chain off target, so its size means little. The V call is TRBV20-1, the J call TRBJ2-3, with TRBD1 matching 7 bases. The CDR3 spans 17 residues. Looked up from germline, CDR1 is DFQATT and CDR2 is SNEGSKA (reference sequence). J gave up 3 bases and V 6 bases, and 18 bases lay outside the gene matches. CDR3 loop: CSALYSPGGLRTDTQYF. The CDR3, as DNA: TGCAGTGCCCTATACTCCCCAGGGGGATTAAGGACAGATACGCAGTATTTT.

This clonotype appeared many times. Because this beta chain is a stray read in a library intended to capture alpha chains, its abundance should not be given much weight. The chain couples TRBV28 to TRBJ2-5; 8 positions agree with TRBD2. The CDR3 has 15 amino acids. V was pared by 6 bases and J by 4 bases, with 10 bases of the junction left unmatched. CDR1 and CDR2 from the germline V gene are MDHEN and SYDVKM. For the CDR3, the DNA is TGTGCCAGCAGCCTCCGAGGAGCGGGAGCAGAGACCCAGTACTTC. This codes for CASSLRGAGAETQYF.

This clonotype was recorded at least ten times. This beta chain turned up in a library designed for alpha chains; as an off-target read, its abundance says little. The J gene is TRBJ2-7, the V gene TRBV6-8; the D gene is possibly TRBD2 (5 bases). The CDR3 is 15 residues long. The germline V gene has CDR1 MNHGY and CDR2 SAAAGT. With 6 bases removed from V and 0 bases from J, the gap between germline ends came to 15 bases. The CDR3 spells CASSLASRSSYEQYF. Here the CDR3 DNA reads TGTGCCAGCAGCCTAGCTTCACGGAGCTCCTACGAGCAGTACTTC.

In this sample, this clonotype turned up a few times. This beta chain appears as a stray read in a library generated for alpha chains; its size is not informative. The chain combines TRBV20-1 with TRBJ1-1, with a possible D match to TRBD1 (5 bases). The CDR3 loop spans 15 amino acids. Germline CDR1 DFQATT, CDR2 SNEGSKA (reference sequence). V was clipped by 4 bases and J by 4 bases, with 19 bases between them. The CDR3: CSAISPQGRATEAFF. In nucleotides, the CDR3 is TGCAGTGCTATCTCCCCCCAGGGTCGGGCCACTGAAGCTTTCTTT.

There are a few counts of this clonotype. For a library built for alpha chains, this beta chain is a stray read; little rests on its size. The chain couples TRBV7-7 to TRBJ2-5, with 7 positions matching TRBD2. The CDR3 contains 14 residues. J lost 3 bases, V lost 5 bases, and 6 bases had no gene match. Germline V gene lookup returns CDR1 SSHAT and CDR2 FNYEAQ (reference sequence). The CDR3 is CASSILGLKETQYF. CDR3 in DNA: TGTGCCAGCAGCATACTGGGACTAAAAGAGACCCAGTACTTC.

A note on this clonotype: The library was prepared for alpha chains; this beta chain is a stray read, so its frequency means little. The rearrangement links TRBV12-3 or TRBV12-4 to TRBJ1-5; no reliable D call. Trimming left V 6 bases short and J 1 base short, with 13 bases between. The CDR3 is 15 residues long. The CDR3 DNA sequence: TGTGCCAGCAGGATCGGGGTGGGGAGCAATCAGCCCCAGCATTTT. Protein product: CASRIGVGSNQPQHF.

The sample holds many counts of this clonotype. This beta chain is an off-target read within a library intended for alpha chains, so its frequency means little. The J gene is TRBJ2-2, the V gene TRBV29-1; 9 bases agree with TRBD1. With V trimmed by 6 bases and J by 8 bases, 10 bases remained unmatched. The CDR3 has 14 amino acids. Germline V CDR1 and CDR2: SQVTM, ANQGSEA. The CDR3 DNA follows: TGCAGCGTGGAATCGGGACAGGGAGCTGGGGAGCTGTTTTTT. It yields the protein CSVESGQGAGELFF.

At least ten counts were recorded for this clonotype. Within a library made for alpha chains, this beta chain is off target, and its count is uninformative. V and J are TRBV19 and TRBJ1-3, with no clear D. Germline lookup yields CDR1 LNHDA and CDR2 SQIVND (reference sequence). The V end was cut by 4 bases, the J end by 7 bases, with 14 bases between. The CDR3 sequence is 14 residues long. This chain's CDR3 is CASSTDRAANTIYF. DNA of the CDR3: TGTGCCAGTAGTACAGACCGGGCGGCGAACACCATATATTTT. Full variable domain (missing parts from reference TRBV19 and TRBJ1-3): DGGITQSPKYLFRKEGQNVTLSCEQNLNHDAMYWYRQDPGQGLRLIYYSQIVNDFQKGDIAEGYSVSREKKESFPLTVTSAQKNPTAFYLCASSTDRAANTIYFGEGSWLTVV.

In its sample, this clonotype was seen many times. The germline gene is not matched at one end of the junction; a read error may be the cause. A library made for alpha chains picked up this beta chain off target, so its size means little. The chain joins TRBV7-9 to TRBJ1-1, with 7 bases matching TRBD1. CDR3 length: 15 amino acids. CDR1 and CDR2 from the germline V gene are SEHNR and FQNEAQ (reference sequence). The CDR3: CANSLSGDRGDEAFF. CDR3 in DNA: TGTGCCAACAGCTTGAGCGGGGACAGAGGAGACGAAGCTTTCTTT.

This clonotype occurred many times. This beta chain lies outside the target of a library built for alpha chains; its clone size means little. The chain carries TRBV12-3 or TRBV12-4 and TRBJ2-7; 12 positions match TRBD2. V gave up 1 base and J gave up 7 bases; unmatched junction bases: 8. This CDR3 region has 16 residues. The CDR3 here is CASSLGLAGGPGEQYF. As DNA, the CDR3 is TGTGCCAGCAGTTTAGGGCTAGCGGGAGGGCCTGGGGAGCAGTACTTC.

This clonotype was recorded at least ten times. This beta chain was picked up by a library intended for alpha chains and is off target, so its count carries little meaning. J is TRBJ1-2 and V is TRBV10-3, with D hard to call. Germline V gene sequence: CDR1 ENHRY, CDR2 SYGVKD. The CDR3 contains 13 residues. Trimming stripped 3 bases from V and 4 bases from J, with 9 bases between. CDR3 sequence reads: CAISDGSLYGYTF. The CDR3 nucleotides read TGTGCCATCAGTGATGGCAGCCTCTATGGCTACACCTTC.

Details on this clonotype: In a library made to pick up alpha chains, this beta chain is a stray read with a size that means little. V gene TRBV20-1 combines with J gene TRBJ1-2; 8 nucleotides align to TRBD1. V dropped 1 base and J dropped 6; count of bases not matched to a gene: 7. This CDR3 is 14 amino acids long. Per the germline V gene, CDR1 is DFQATT and CDR2 is SNEGSKA (reference sequence). The CDR3 sequence is CSARAGGSKNGYTF. The CDR3, as DNA: TGCAGTGCTAGAGCAGGGGGCAGTAAGAATGGCTACACCTTC.